This TCR beta chain is drawn from a study of shared clonotypes between healthy human individuals (dated by TCRdb to about 2020). At the level of the whole study: The cohort comprised a couple of women and a few men aged 18 to 49 years. Per donor, three plates each were used for CD4 naive and CD4 memory, two for CD8 naive, and one for CD8 memory. To estimate repertoire size and how much clonotype sharing occurs between individuals, the study deeply sequenced the blood TCR repertoires of about five healthy adults. To increase sequencing depth and limit assay-specific biases, TCR repertoire library preparation and sequencing were carried out by different laboratories using diverse techniques. Leukapheresis yielded between about 0.94 and 8.9 billion PBMCs per donor. Summary of the overall study and its limitations: Because the study included a small number of donors, the genetic and exposure-history diversity represented was limited. Naive subsets generally had larger estimated clonotype richness than memory subsets. Pairwise subsampling indicated that sequencing depth was expected to affect the degree of clonotype sharing among donors. Incomplete sequencing was indicated by rarefaction of sorted-subset datasets, despite the large sequencing depth. Higher generation probabilities were observed for clonotypes shared by all four sorted-subset donors than for non-shared clonotypes. Across a few donors, approximately 5% of naive CD4, 3% to 3.5% of naive CD8, about 2.3% of memory CD4, and 0.4% to 0.45% of memory CD8 clonotypes were shared. Sampling was restricted to blood, and TCR repertoires in tissue are likely to differ from TCR repertoires in blood.

The CDR3 sequence holds 16 residues, the cysteine and phenylalanine included. Here the CDR3 DNA is all that survives: 48 bases in frame from base 1. The germline V gene gives CDR1 as MDHEN and CDR2 as SYDVKM. The germline ends are 21 bases apart after V is trimmed by 7 bases and J by 3 bases. The donors were healthy, HIV-negative adults who had no recently reported acute infections or vaccinations. Every donor was a Caucasian adult living in Nashville, Tennessee, USA. CD4+ T cells were enriched by magnetic negative selection; naive cells were then positively selected on CD45RA, and the negative fraction formed the memory subset. Blood was collected by leukapheresis, and PBMCs were isolated by Ficoll-Histopaque density gradient centrifugation and then cryopreserved in liquid nitrogen vapor phase. Analytical flow cytometry was used to check the purity and quantity of each magnetically sorted T cell population. From each sorted fraction, genomic DNA was isolated and quantified by UV absorbance on a Nanodrop 2000c.

Worth noting for this clone: What antigen it recognizes has not been identified. Per-nucleotide qualities are absent, and no much larger clonotype sits a single base away.

Using the deep immunoSEQ assay, multiplex PCR amplified TCR CDR3 regions from genomic DNA. Extracted genomic DNA from each cell subset was spread evenly across all wells of several immunoSEQ 96-well plates, with each plate serving as a replicate. For sorted subsets, about 220 ng of genomic DNA, equivalent to 30,000 or so T cell genomes, went into each replicate PCR. Purified libraries were quantified with a Qubit 3.0 fluorometer, sized on a Bioanalyzer 2100, and re-quantified with the KAPA Library Quantification kit. A separate single-read 150-cycle Illumina NextSeq 550 flow cell was used to sequence each immunoSEQ 96-well plate. The authors processed their data as follows. The immunoSEQ output contained only junctional sequences without quality scores, so filtering could not match that applied to full-length reads. To assign V/J genes and CDR3, sequences were annotated using PyIR, a Python wrapper for IgBLAST v1.9, with IMGT germline references. Reads were filtered out if the reads had weak V/J assignments (E-value above 1e-6), no CDR3, stop codons, out-of-frame junctions, or ambiguous translated residues. A V3J clonotype was defined by an identical inferred V gene, J gene, and CDR3 amino acid sequence. The percentage overlap between two repertoires was calculated by dividing the number of shared unique clonotypes by the size of the smaller repertoire. Repertoire richness was assessed with RTK rarefaction, the Chao1 estimator, and Recon v2.1 estimates of unobserved clonotypes. For all TCRbeta clonotypes obtained by the gDNA method from a few donors, generation probabilities were computed with OLGA. TCRdb obtained this table from immuneACCESS and retained in-frame rearrangements with V and J assigned. These tables miss some clones; where compared with another copy, unresolved V genes account for less than half of the shortfall, and the remainder is unexplained. V and J calls and clone size are copied from that table; D and trimming were computed from the DNA. Here the sample has some 2 million clones; 90% to 95% occur a single time. The ten largest clones capture 0.1% to 0.15% of the sample.

The sample taken for sequencing was naive CD4+ T cells sorted from blood. The intended sense of this specimen's cell subset or site label: CD45RA+ positively selected. The source of this sequence is a man between 18 and 29 years old in good health. The chain is made from TRBV28 and TRBJ1-1; the D region possibly corresponds to TRBD1 (6 bases align). The CDR3: CASNSLRGRGDTEAFF. The nucleotide sequence reads as follows: TGTGCCAGCAATTCACTACGGGGGCGAGGCGACACTGAAGCTTTCTTT.